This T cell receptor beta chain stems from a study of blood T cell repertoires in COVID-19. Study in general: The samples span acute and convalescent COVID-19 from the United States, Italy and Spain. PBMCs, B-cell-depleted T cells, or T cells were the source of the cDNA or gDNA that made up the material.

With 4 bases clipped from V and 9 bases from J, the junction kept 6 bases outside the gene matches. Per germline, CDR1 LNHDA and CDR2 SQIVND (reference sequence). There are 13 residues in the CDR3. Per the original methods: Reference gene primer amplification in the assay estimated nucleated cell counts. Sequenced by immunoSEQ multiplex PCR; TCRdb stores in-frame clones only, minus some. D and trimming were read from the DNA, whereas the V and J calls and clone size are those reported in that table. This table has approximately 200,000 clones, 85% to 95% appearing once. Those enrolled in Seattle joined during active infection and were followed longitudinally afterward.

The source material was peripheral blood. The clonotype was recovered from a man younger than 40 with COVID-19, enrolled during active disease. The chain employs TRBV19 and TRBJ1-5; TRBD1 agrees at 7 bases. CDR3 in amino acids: CASSTTGKGPQHF. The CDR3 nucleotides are TGTGCCAGTAGTACGACAGGGAAGGGGCCCCAGCATTTT.